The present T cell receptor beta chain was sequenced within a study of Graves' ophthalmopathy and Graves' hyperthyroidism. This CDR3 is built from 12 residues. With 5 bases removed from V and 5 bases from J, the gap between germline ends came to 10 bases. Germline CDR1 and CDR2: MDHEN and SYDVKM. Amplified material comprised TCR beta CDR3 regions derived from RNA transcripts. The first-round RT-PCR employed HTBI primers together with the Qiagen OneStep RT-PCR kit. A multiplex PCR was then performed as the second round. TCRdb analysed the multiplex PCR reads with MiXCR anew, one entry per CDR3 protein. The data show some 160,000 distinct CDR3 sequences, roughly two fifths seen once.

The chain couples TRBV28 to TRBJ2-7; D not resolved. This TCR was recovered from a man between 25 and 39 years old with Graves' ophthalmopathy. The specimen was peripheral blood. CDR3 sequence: CASSVLRDEQYF. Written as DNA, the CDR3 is TGTGCCAGCAGTGTCCTTCGGGACGAGCAGTACTTC.